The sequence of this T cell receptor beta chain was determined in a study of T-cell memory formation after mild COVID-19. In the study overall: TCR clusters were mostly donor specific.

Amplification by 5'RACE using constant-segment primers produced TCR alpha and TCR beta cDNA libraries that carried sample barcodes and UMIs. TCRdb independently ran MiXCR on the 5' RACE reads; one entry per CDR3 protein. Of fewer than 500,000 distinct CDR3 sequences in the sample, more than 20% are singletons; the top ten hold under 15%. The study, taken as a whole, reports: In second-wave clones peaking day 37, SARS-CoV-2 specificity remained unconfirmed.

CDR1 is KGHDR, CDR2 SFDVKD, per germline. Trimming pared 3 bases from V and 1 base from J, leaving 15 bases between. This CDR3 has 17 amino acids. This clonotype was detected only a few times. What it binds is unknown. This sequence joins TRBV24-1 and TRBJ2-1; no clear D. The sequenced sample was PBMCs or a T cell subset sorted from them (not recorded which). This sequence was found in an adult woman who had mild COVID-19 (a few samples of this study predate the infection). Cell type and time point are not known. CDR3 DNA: TGTGCCACCAGTGATGTAACGGGCCTCTCTTCCTACAATGAGCAGTTCTTC. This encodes CATSDVTGLSSYNEQFF.